The 19 T cell receptor beta chains listed next were all sequenced from one sample in a study of radiotherapy plus CTLA-4 blockade in lung cancer. The method was immunoSEQ multiplex PCR; TCRdb's version includes in-frame clones alone and lacks a portion of them. The data show 55,000 to 65,000 clones, 76% seen once. The sequences come from peripheral blood, collected from a patient treated with radiotherapy plus ipilimumab. These receptors were collected from a human donor with non-small cell lung cancer who had a complete response to radiotherapy plus ipilimumab.

The genes are TRBV19 and TRBJ1-6, with D possibly matching TRBD1 (6 bases). Trimming took off 4 bases at V and 7 bases at J, with 14 bases between the two ends. In germline, CDR1 is LNHDA, CDR2 SQIVND (reference sequence). CDR3 length: 15 amino acids. CDR3 region: CASSTRQVPNSPLHF. CDR3 sequence (DNA): TGTGCCAGTAGTACCCGACAGGTTCCCAATTCACCCCTCCACTTT. The complete variable domain, with remaining parts taken from reference TRBV19 and TRBJ1-6, reads DGGITQSPKYLFRKEGQNVTLSCEQNLNHDAMYWYRQDPGQGLRLIYYSQIVNDFQKGDIAEGYSVSREKKESFPLTVTSAQKNPTAFYLCASSTRQVPNSPLHFGNGTRLTVT.

The J gene is TRBJ2-1, the V gene TRBV7-8; TRBD1 agrees at 8 bases. The germline V gene encodes CDR1 SGHVS and CDR2 FQNEAQ. V shed 8 bases and J 7 bases; nucleotides not matched to a gene: 10. This CDR3 region has 14 residues. CDR3 bases: TGTGCCAGCGTAAGGACAGGGCTGAGGAATGAGCAGTTCTTC. The encoded protein is CASVRTGLRNEQFF.

The J gene is TRBJ2-2, the V gene TRBV2, with a possible D match to TRBD2 (6 bases). Trimming left V 6 bases short and J 5 bases short, with 13 bases between. This CDR3 has 14 residues. CDR1 SNHLY and CDR2 FYNNEI come from the germline V gene. Written as DNA, the CDR3 is TGTGCCAGCAGGATGACTAGAATAACCGGGGAGCTGTTTTTT. Translation gives CASRMTRITGELFF.

The chain uses TRBV18 and TRBJ1-1, with D unresolved. The V gene's germline CDR1 is KGHSH and CDR2 LQKENI. Trimming cost V 3 bases and J 8 bases, with 19 bases left between them. CDR3 length: 15 amino acids. CDR3 DNA sequence: TGTGCCAGCTCACCTCGTCCTAGCCCCGAAGGGGAAGCTTTCTTT. It translates to CASSPRPSPEGEAFF.

This sequence joins TRBV7-9 and TRBJ2-3; D gene uncertain. V was clipped by 1 base and J by 1 base, with 12 bases between them. The CDR3 extends over 16 amino acids. CDR1 SEHNR and CDR2 FQNEAQ come from the germline V gene (reference sequence). CDR3 nucleotides: TGTGCCAGCAGCTTAGAAGCAGGTTCTCGCACAGATACGCAGTATTTT. Protein: CASSLEAGSRTDTQYF.

This clone turned up a few times. The chain joins TRBV6-5 to TRBJ2-3; the match to TRBD1 covers 10 bases. The CDR3 runs to 15 residues. Germline V gives CDR1 MNHEY, CDR2 SVGAGI. V was clipped by 5 bases and J by 0 bases; unmatched bases: 2. In DNA, the CDR3 is TGTGCCAGCAGTCGACAGGGGGCTAGCACAGATACGCAGTATTTT. This sequence encodes CASSRQGASTDTQYF.

DNA of the CDR3: TGCGCCAGCAGCCAAGAAGGAGGGGGACAGAGACGGGTCCGGCTATATTTT. Encoded protein: CASSQEGGGQRRVRLYF. The rearrangement links TRBV4-3 to TRBJ1-3; 7 bases map to TRBD1. Per germline, CDR1 LGHNA and CDR2 YSLEER. The CDR3 consists of 17 residues. V lost 0 bases, J lost 14 bases, and 19 bases stayed unmatched.

This chain connects TRBV19 to TRBJ2-1; weak D call: TRBD1 (6 bases). V lost 7 bases to trimming and J lost 9 bases, with 25 bases between them. This CDR3 has 16 amino acids. The V gene's germline CDR1 is LNHDA and CDR2 SQIVND (reference sequence). Here the CDR3 DNA reads TGTGCCAGTACTAGACGAACAGGGAAGGGGAATCGTGAGCAGTTCTTC. Encoded protein: CASTRRTGKGNREQFF.

The genes are TRBV29-1 and TRBJ1-1; D is unclear. The CDR3 sequence is 13 residues long. Trimming removed 4 bases from V and 0 bases from J, with 9 bases in between. Germline CDR1 SQVTM, CDR2 ANQGSEA. The CDR3 region is CSVARVMNTEAFF. In DNA form, the CDR3 reads TGCAGCGTTGCCCGCGTAATGAACACTGAAGCTTTCTTT.

The V gene is TRBV2, the J gene TRBJ2-1; TRBD2 matches at 13 bases. Trimming cost V 7 bases and J 14 bases; bases outside gene matches: 11. Germline V lookup: CDR1 SNHLY, CDR2 FYNNEI. This CDR3 spans 14 amino acids. CDR3 nucleotide sequence: TGTGCCAGCAAGAGGACTAGCGGGAGTAACAGGGAGTTCTTC. Translation gives CASKRTSGSNREFF.

This chain joins TRBV5-1 and TRBJ2-7; D may be TRBD1 (5 bases). The CDR3 is 12 amino acids. Trimming cost V 5 bases and J 0 bases, with 6 bases left between them. Looked up from germline, CDR1 is SGHRS and CDR2 is YFSETQ. Here the CDR3 DNA reads TGCGCCAGCAGTCAGGGCTCCTACGAGCAGTACTTC. This codes for CASSQGSYEQYF.

This clone was detected a few times. V gene TRBV10-3 combines with J gene TRBJ2-3; 13 positions match TRBD2. The ends lost 6 bases at V and 4 bases at J; junction bases unmatched: 1. The CDR3 length is 14 residues. Germline loops: CDR1 ENHRY, CDR2 SYGVKD. In DNA form, the CDR3 reads TGTGCCATCAGGACTAGCGGGGGGCCAGATACGCAGTATTTT. Protein: CAIRTSGGPDTQYF.

V is TRBV5-1 and J is TRBJ2-7, with a possible D match to TRBD2 (5 bases). The ends were cut back, 2 bases at V and 5 bases at J, with 17 bases in the middle. The CDR3 spans 15 residues. Germline CDR1 SGHRS, CDR2 YFSETQ. The CDR3 loop is CASSFQAVPANEQYF. In DNA, the CDR3 is TGCGCCAGCAGCTTTCAAGCGGTACCCGCCAACGAGCAGTACTTC.

By sample share, this clone is medium-sized. The chain has TRBV15 and TRBJ1-5; D is unclear. This CDR3 region has 14 residues. The ends were cut back, 0 bases at V and 3 bases at J, with 6 bases in the middle. Per germline, CDR1 LNHNV and CDR2 YYDKDF (reference sequence). CDR3 sequence (DNA): TGTGCCACCAGCAGAGATACAGTCAATCAGCCCCAGCATTTT. This gives the protein CATSRDTVNQPQHF.

This rearrangement joins TRBV7-8 to TRBJ1-6; 8 nucleotides align to TRBD1. In germline, CDR1 is SGHVS, CDR2 FQNEAQ. The CDR3 runs to 16 residues. V gave up 1 base and J gave up 6 bases; unmatched junction bases: 5. The CDR3 region has the DNA TGTGCCAGCAGCTTAGTCGACAGGGGCCGTAATTCACCCCTCCACTTT. Its translation is CASSLVDRGRNSPLHF. The variable domain in full, completed from reference TRBV7-8 and TRBJ1-6, reads GAGVSQSPRYKVAKRGQDVALRCDPISGHVSLFWYQQALGQGPEFLTYFQNEAQLDKSGLPSDRFFAERPEGSVSTLKIQRTQQEDSAVYLCASSLVDRGRNSPLHFGNGTRLTVT.

V gene TRBV4-3 combines with J gene TRBJ2-2, with D perhaps matching TRBD2 (6 bases). The germline gives CDR1 LGHNA, CDR2 YSLEER. Trimming stripped 1 base from V and 0 bases from J, with 12 bases between. There are 17 residues in the CDR3. The CDR3: CASSQGKGGPNTGELFF. The CDR3 DNA is TGCGCCAGCAGCCAAGGAAAGGGAGGTCCGAACACCGGGGAGCTGTTTTTT.

The chain is built from TRBV30 and TRBJ2-3, with TRBD1 identical over 9 bases. The CDR3 runs 12 residues. From germline, CDR1 is GTSNPN and CDR2 SVGIG (reference sequence). With 3 bases clipped from V and 8 bases from J, the junction kept 3 bases outside the gene matches. CDR3 nucleotides: TGTGCCTGGAGCCCGGACAGGGGTACGCAGTATTTT. Translated, it gives CAWSPDRGTQYF.

The chain has TRBV19 and TRBJ1-5; D is unresolved. Germline lookup yields CDR1 LNHDA and CDR2 SQIVND (reference sequence). The CDR3 spans 16 residues. Trimming removed 3 bases from V and 0 bases from J, with 12 bases in between. The CDR3, as DNA: TGTGCCAGTAGTATTCGATCGGGATTTAGCAATCAGCCCCAGCATTTT. Translated: CASSIRSGFSNQPQHF.

V and J are TRBV7-9 and TRBJ2-2, with unresolved D. Germline V gene sequence: CDR1 SEHNR, CDR2 FQNEAQ (reference sequence). The CDR3 loop spans 17 amino acids. V lost 5 bases and J 1 base, leaving 17 bases between the germline ends. CDR3 sequence reads: CASSRNQRVENTGELFF. The CDR3 DNA is TGTGCCAGCAGCCGCAACCAACGGGTAGAGAACACCGGGGAGCTGTTTTTT.